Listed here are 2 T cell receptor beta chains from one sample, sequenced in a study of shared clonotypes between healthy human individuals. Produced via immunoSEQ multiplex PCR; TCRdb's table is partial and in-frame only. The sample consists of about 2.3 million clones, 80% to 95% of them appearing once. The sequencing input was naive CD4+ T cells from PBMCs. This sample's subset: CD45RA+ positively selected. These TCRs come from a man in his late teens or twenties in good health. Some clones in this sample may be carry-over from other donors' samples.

CDR3 coding DNA: TGTGCCAGCAGTTTATTTTTCAGGGTTAACACCGGGGAGCTGTTTTTT. It yields the protein CASSLFFRVNTGELFF. The chain recombines TRBV28 with TRBJ2-2; D perhaps matches TRBD1 (5 bases). The V end was cut by 1 base, the J end by 2 bases, with 11 bases between. The CDR3 totals 16 residues. CDR1 MDHEN and CDR2 SYDVKM come from the germline V gene.

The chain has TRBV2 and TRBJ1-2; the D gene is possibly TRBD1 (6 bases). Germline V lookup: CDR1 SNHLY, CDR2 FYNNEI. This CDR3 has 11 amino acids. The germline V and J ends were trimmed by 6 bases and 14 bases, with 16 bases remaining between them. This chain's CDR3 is CASREDSPPTF. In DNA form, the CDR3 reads TGTGCCAGCAGGGAGGACAGTCCACCTACCTTC. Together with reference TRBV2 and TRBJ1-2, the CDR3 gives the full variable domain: EPEVTQTPSHQVTQMGQEVILRCVPISNHLYFYWYRQILGQKVEFLVSFYNNEISEKSEIFDDQFSVERPDGSNFTLKIRSTKLEDSAMYFCASREDSPPTFGSGTRLTVV.